The rows below give T cell receptor beta chains drawn from one sample of a study of identical twins. TCRdb reprocessed the 5' RACE reads via MiXCR and lists one record per CDR3 protein. The repertoire holds some 1,700,000 distinct CDR3 sequences, with under 35% as singletons. The sample was cord blood. The receptors shown here come from a newborn girl in good health. Both conserved end residues are trimmed from each CDR3.

v_call,j_call,cdr3_length,cdr3_aa
TRBV20-1,TRBJ1-2,9,SAKGGVGYT
TRBV2,TRBJ2-1,13,ASSRTSGRDYEQF
TRBV10-3,TRBJ2-6,12,AISPGSGANVLT
TRBV27,TRBJ2-3,11,ASSPHRDSSKY
TRBV10-3,TRBJ1-2,10,AISEPPEGYT
TRBV11-2,TRBJ2-4,14,ASSSGPPLAKNIQY
TRBV9,NA,12,ASSATVAGDEQY
TRBV12-3/TRBV12-4,TRBJ1-1,13,ASSPLDRMNTEAF
TRBV7-9,TRBJ1-4,16,ASSLALQWSPAGEKLF
TRBV20-1,TRBJ2-1,12,SATQQDRHNEQF
TRBV6-6,TRBJ2-3,12,ASSSASLADTQY
TRBV10-3,TRBJ1-2,12,AISGTDSNYGYT
TRBV10-3,TRBJ1-2,10,AIRDRGLRYT
TRBV3-1,TRBJ2-3,12,ASSQGDRADTQY
TRBV20-1,TRBJ2-5,11,SARDGTIETQY
TRBV7-9,TRBJ1-1,15,ASSLAPIQNLNTEAF
TRBV5-1,TRBJ1-4,11,ASSLVINEKLF
TRBV6-5,TRBJ2-1,14,ASSPFSGSKGNEQF
TRBV2,TRBJ1-2,14,ASSVIGMGPLNGYT
TRBV6-6,TRBJ1-1,11,ASRALENTEAF
TRBV7-2,NA,16,ASSSTGTSGASYNEQY
TRBV6-1,TRBJ2-5,13,ASSDWRGDQETQY
TRBV24-1,TRBJ2-1,13,ATSDLGQGSDEQF
TRBV6-1,TRBJ1-1,10,ASRETGHEAF
TRBV5-1,TRBJ2-7,13,ASSLAGGESYEQY
TRBV20-1,NA,11,SASNAGSYEQY
TRBV5-1,TRBJ2-7,11,ASRGEFSYEQY
TRBV28,TRBJ2-7,15,ASSSPYSGGSSYEQY
TRBV20-1,TRBJ2-3,13,SATLSGGAADTQY
TRBV4-1,TRBJ2-3,13,ASSQGDRIGDTQY
TRBV20-1,TRBJ1-5,10,SGTGGHQPQH
TRBV13,TRBJ1-1,11,ASSLRLQAEAF
TRBV25-1,TRBJ2-7,13,ASSTDRGPNYEQY
TRBV20-1,TRBJ2-1,11,SARDLRANEQF
TRBV6-1,TRBJ2-4,12,ASTANPDKNIQY
TRBV28,TRBJ1-4,13,ASSSGHLTNEKLF
TRBV29-1,TRBJ2-5,14,SARRLAHLGGNEQY
TRBV20-1,TRBJ1-2,10,SAREDYYGYT
TRBV5-1,TRBJ2-3,12,ASSLVGASDTQY
TRBV4-2,TRBJ2-7,14,ASSPMYGGGKEEQY
TRBV5-1,TRBJ2-1,13,ASRSLAGGNNEQF
TRBV24-1,TRBJ1-1,15,ATSDLGQGSRNTEAF
TRBV20-1,TRBJ2-5,12,SARTSGTKETQY
TRBV20-1,TRBJ1-5,10,SAVDGNQPQH
TRBV24-1,NA,15,ATSDSTGRVSYNEQY
TRBV4-1,TRBJ2-7,12,ASSQQTGYYEQY
TRBV12-3/TRBV12-4,TRBJ1-5,11,ASSLYRSQPQH
TRBV3-1,TRBJ2-2,11,ASSQVIPGELF
TRBV2,TRBJ2-3,13,ASSPPGQGAYTQY
TRBV28,TRBJ2-3,14,ASSLRRTGSTDTQY
TRBV6-5,TRBJ1-2,12,ASTHPGGDYGYT
TRBV28,TRBJ2-7,11,ASSLTGIDEQY
TRBV6-5,TRBJ1-3,12,ASSQGFSGNTIY
TRBV12-3/TRBV12-4,TRBJ2-3,12,AGSLRPGTDTQY
TRBV25-1,TRBJ2-3,15,ASSHPRGFWRPDTQY
TRBV4-1,TRBJ2-3,13,ANSQRTERGDTQY
TRBV7-8,TRBJ2-7,14,ASSPRIGTGAHEQY
TRBV12-3/TRBV12-4,TRBJ2-5,12,ASSRQGHYNEQY